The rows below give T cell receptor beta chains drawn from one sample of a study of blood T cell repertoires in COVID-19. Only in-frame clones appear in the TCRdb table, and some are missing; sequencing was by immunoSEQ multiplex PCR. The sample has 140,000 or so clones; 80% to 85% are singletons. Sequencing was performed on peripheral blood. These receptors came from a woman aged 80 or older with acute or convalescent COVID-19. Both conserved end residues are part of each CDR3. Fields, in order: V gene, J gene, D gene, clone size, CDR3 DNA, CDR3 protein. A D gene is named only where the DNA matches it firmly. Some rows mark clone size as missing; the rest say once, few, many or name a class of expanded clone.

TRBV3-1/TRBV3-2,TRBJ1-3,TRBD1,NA,TGTGCCAGCAGACGCACCGGGACAGGGGGGGCTGGAAACACCATATATTTT,CASRRTGTGGAGNTIYF
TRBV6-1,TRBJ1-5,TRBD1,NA,TGTGCCAGCAGTGCCGGGACAGCGTTTAGCAATCAGCCCCAGCATTTT,CASSAGTAFSNQPQHF
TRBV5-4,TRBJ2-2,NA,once,TGTGCCAGCAGCTTGTCAGCGCAAACTCACACCGGGGAGCTGTTTTTT,CASSLSAQTHTGELFF
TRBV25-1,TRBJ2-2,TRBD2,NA,TGTGCCAGCAGTGAGGGACTAGCCACCGGGGAGCTGTTTTTT,CASSEGLATGELFF
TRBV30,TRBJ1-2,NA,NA,TGTGCCTGGGGTACCGGGACATTCAGCGGCTACACCTTC,CAWGTGTFSGYTF
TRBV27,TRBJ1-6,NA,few,TGTGCCACCCGACTTGGACAGTCATTTAATTCACCCCTCCACTTT,CATRLGQSFNSPLHF
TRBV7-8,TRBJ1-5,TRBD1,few,TGTGCCAGCAGCGGACATCGACAGGGAACCCAGCATTTT,CASSGHRQGTQHF
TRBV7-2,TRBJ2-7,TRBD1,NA,TGTGCCAGCAGCTTAGCGCCGGGACAGGGGTACGAGCAGTACTTC,CASSLAPGQGYEQYF
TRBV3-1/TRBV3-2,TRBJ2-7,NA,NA,TGTGCCAGCAGCCAAATCACGGGGGAGCAGTACTTC,CASSQITGEQYF
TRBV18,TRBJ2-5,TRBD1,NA,TGTGCCAGCTCACCGGACAGGGGGGAGACCCAGTACTTC,CASSPDRGETQYF
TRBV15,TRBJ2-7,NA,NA,TGTGCCACCAGCAGAGATAAGTTCAGCTACGAGCAGTACTTC,CATSRDKFSYEQYF
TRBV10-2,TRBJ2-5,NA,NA,TGCGCCAGCAGTGTTTGGACACCTGACGGGGAGACCCAGTACTTC,CASSVWTPDGETQYF
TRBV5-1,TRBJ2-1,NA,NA,TGCGCCAGCAGCTTGTTTGGTGGCAGGGCTAATGAGCAGTTCTTC,CASSLFGGRANEQFF
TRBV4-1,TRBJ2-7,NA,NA,TGCGCCAGCAGCCATACCCCGGGACAAACCTACGAGCAGTACTTC,CASSHTPGQTYEQYF
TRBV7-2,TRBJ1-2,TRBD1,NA,TGTGCCAGCAGCCCCGGACAGGGAACTAACTATGGCTACACCTTC,CASSPGQGTNYGYTF
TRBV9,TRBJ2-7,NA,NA,TGTGCCAGCAGCCAAGCATGGGGCCCCTACTACGAGCAGTACTTC,CASSQAWGPYYEQYF
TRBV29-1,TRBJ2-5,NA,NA,TGCAGCGTGAAGATGACAGACCAAGAGACCCAGTACTTC,CSVKMTDQETQYF
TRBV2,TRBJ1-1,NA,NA,TGTGCCAGCAAGTCGACAGAGCATCCAAACACTGAAGCTTTCTTT,CASKSTEHPNTEAFF
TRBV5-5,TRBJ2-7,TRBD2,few,TGTGCCAGCAGCACCCTACCGGGACTAGAATTCTACGAGCAGTACTTC,CASSTLPGLEFYEQYF
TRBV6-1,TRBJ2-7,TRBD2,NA,TGTGCCAGCAGTGAGGAAGTGGGGACTAGTCCCCCTTACGAGCAGTACTTC,CASSEEVGTSPPYEQYF
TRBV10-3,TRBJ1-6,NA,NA,TGTGCCACCGGAACAGGGAGCTCCTATAATTCACCCCTCCACTTT,CATGTGSSYNSPLHF
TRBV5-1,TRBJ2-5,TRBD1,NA,TGCGCCAGCAGCTTACAGGGGCCGGAGGAGACCCAGTACTTC,CASSLQGPEETQYF
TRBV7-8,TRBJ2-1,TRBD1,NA,TGTGCCAGCACCAACATCAGGGGGGGGACAGGGTCGTTTGAGCAGTTCTTC,CASTNIRGGTGSFEQFF
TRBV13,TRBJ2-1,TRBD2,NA,TGTGCCAGCAGCTTTCTCGCGGGGGAGGTAGGAAGACAGTTCTTC,CASSFLAGEVGRQFF
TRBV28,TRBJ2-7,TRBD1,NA,TGTGCCAGCAGTACCCACAGGGGTTCGGGGGAGCAGTACTTC,CASSTHRGSGEQYF
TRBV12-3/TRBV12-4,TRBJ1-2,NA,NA,TGTGCCAGCAGTTTACAAGGACAGACTGGCTACACCTTC,CASSLQGQTGYTF
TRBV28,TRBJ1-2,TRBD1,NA,TGTGCCAGCAGTTTAGGGACAGGGGCCCTCTATGGCTACACCTTC,CASSLGTGALYGYTF
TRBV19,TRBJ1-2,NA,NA,TGTGCCAGTAGTATAGACGCCGGGACAAAAGGCGGCTACACCTTC,CASSIDAGTKGGYTF
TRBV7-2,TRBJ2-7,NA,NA,TGTGCCAGCAGCTTAGCTAGACATACCTACGAGCAGTACTTC,CASSLARHTYEQYF
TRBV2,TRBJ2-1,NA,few,TGTGCCAGCAGGTACAGGGATCAGCAGTTCTTC,CASRYRDQQFF
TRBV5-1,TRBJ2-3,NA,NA,TGCGCCAGCAAGGGAGGCACAGATACGCAGTATTTT,CASKGGTDTQYF
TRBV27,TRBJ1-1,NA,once,TGTGCCAGTCGACAGGTAATGAACACTGAAGCTTTCTTT,CASRQVMNTEAFF
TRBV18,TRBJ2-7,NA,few,TGTGCCAGCTCACCGGAGGGTTACGAGCAGTACTTC,CASSPEGYEQYF
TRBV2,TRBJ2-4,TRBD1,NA,TGTGCCAGCAGTGAGGAAGGACAGGGGGCTGACATTCAGTACTTC,CASSEEGQGADIQYF
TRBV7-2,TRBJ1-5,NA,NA,TGTGCCAGCAGCTTAGGGACTGGACAGCCCCAGCATTTT,CASSLGTGQPQHF
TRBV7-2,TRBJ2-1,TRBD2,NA,TGTGCCAGCAGCTTATTCTCGCGGGGGTACAATGAGCAGTTCTTC,CASSLFSRGYNEQFF
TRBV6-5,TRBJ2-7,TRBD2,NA,TGTGCCACGCACTATAGCGGGCGTAATACCTACGAGCAGTACTTC,CATHYSGRNTYEQYF
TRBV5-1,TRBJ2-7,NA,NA,TGCGCCAGCAGCCACGCTGCGTGGCGGTACACAGGGTACGAGCAGTACTTC,CASSHAAWRYTGYEQYF
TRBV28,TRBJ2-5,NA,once,TGTGCCAGCGGGGGGGCCCGAGAGACCCAGTACTTC,CASGGARETQYF
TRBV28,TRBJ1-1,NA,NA,TGTGCCAGCAGGCTCGGGGGGCGACAGTCGAGCACTGAAGCTTTCTTT,CASRLGGRQSSTEAFF
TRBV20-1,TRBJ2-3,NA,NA,TGCAGTGCCGCAACTGGAGATACGCAGTATTTT,CSAATGDTQYF
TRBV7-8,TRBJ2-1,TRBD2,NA,TGTGCCAGCAGCTTAGCACTTCTAGCGGGAGCCAACAATGAGCAGTTCTTC,CASSLALLAGANNEQFF
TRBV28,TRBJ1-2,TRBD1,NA,TGTGCCAGCAGTTTTTCCGGGGTAGACAGGGGGTTTTATGGCTACACCTTC,CASSFSGVDRGFYGYTF
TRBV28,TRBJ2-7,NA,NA,TGTGCCAGCGCGGGGTTTGGGGAGCAGTACTTC,CASAGFGEQYF
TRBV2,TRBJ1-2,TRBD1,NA,TGTGCCAGCAGTCTCGGGACTGGACAGGGGGGGTATGGCTACACCTTC,CASSLGTGQGGYGYTF
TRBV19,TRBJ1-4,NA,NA,TGTGCCACCCGGCAGGGGAATGAAAAACTGTTTTTT,CATRQGNEKLFF
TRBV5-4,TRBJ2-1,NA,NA,TGTGCCAGCAGCTTGGAACAGATCAATGAGCAGTTCTTC,CASSLEQINEQFF
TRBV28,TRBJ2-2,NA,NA,TGTGCCAGCAGCCATGCACAGGGCACCACCGGGGAGCTGTTTTTT,CASSHAQGTTGELFF
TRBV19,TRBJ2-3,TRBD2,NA,TGTGCCAGTAGCAAGACCGGGACTAGCGGGCCAGATACGCAGTATTTT,CASSKTGTSGPDTQYF
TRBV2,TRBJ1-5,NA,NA,TGTGCCAGCAGCTATCAGAACAGGGCTCAGCCCCAGCATTTT,CASSYQNRAQPQHF
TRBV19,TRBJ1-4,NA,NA,TGTGCCAGCGGAGAAGGGGGATCCAGGTATAATGAAAAACTGTTTTTT,CASGEGGSRYNEKLFF
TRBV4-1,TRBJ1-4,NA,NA,TGCGCCAGCAGCCAAGCGGTGGTCGGTAATGAAAAACTGTTTTTT,CASSQAVVGNEKLFF